A selection of T cell receptor beta chains follows, all from one sample in a study of cytomegalovirus exposure and HLA in healthy donors. The table came from immunoSEQ multiplex PCR; TCRdb's copy has only in-frame clones and leaves some out. The sample includes approximately 150,000 clones, about 80% seen only once; the top ten take over 0.95%. Sequencing was done on a sample of PBMCs. These receptors all come from a woman aged 40 to 55 in good health and CMV-seronegative. The CDR3 runs from the conserved cysteine through the conserved F or W. The D gene is left open where the match is weak. Size is stated for part of the rows, as once, few or many counts, or as a class when the clone is expanded.

j_gene	d_gene	v_gene	abundance	CDR3aa	CDR3nt
TRBJ1-1	.	TRBV7-9	few	CASSLGQGLNTEAFF	TGTGCCAGCAGCTTAGGGCAGGGTTTGAACACTGAAGCTTTCTTT
TRBJ1-1	.	TRBV6-1	.	CASSEVAGAGNTEAFF	TGTGCCAGCAGTGAGGTAGCGGGGGCAGGGAACACTGAAGCTTTCTTT
TRBJ1-1	.	TRBV29-1	.	CSVRLGGGEAFF	TGCAGCGTTAGGCTGGGCGGGGGCGAAGCTTTCTTT
TRBJ2-7	.	TRBV5-4	.	CASSLGSVKYEQYF	TGTGCCAGCAGCTTGGGGTCGGTTAAATACGAGCAGTACTTC
TRBJ1-2	TRBD1	TRBV6-1	.	CASSVTQGADYGYTF	TGTGCCAGCAGTGTGACGCAGGGGGCGGACTATGGCTACACCTTC
TRBJ2-3	.	TRBV27	.	CATADYTDTQYF	TGTGCCACCGCGGACTACACAGATACGCAGTATTTT
TRBJ2-2	.	TRBV6-4	few	CASSDWLYTGELFF	TGTGCCAGCAGTGATTGGCTGTACACCGGGGAGCTGTTTTTT
TRBJ2-5	.	TRBV5-8	.	CASSFGPSGETQYF	TGTGCCAGCAGCTTCGGGCCCTCGGGGGAGACCCAGTACTTC
TRBJ1-1	TRBD1	TRBV29-1	.	CSVGKQGVLSTEAFF	TGCAGCGTTGGAAAACAGGGGGTGCTCAGCACTGAAGCTTTCTTT
TRBJ1-4	.	TRBV6-1	once	CASSGQESNEKLFF	TGTGCCAGCAGTGGACAGGAGTCTAATGAAAAACTGTTTTTT
TRBJ2-7	TRBD1	TRBV2	few	CASGQAPEQYF	TGTGCCAGCGGACAGGCTCCCGAGCAGTACTTC
TRBJ2-1	TRBD2	TRBV6-1	.	CASGASGSSNEQFF	TGTGCCAGCGGGGCTAGCGGGAGTAGCAATGAGCAGTTCTTC
TRBJ1-4	.	TRBV5-1	few	CASSFGGLGGAGEKLFF	TGCGCCAGCAGCTTCGGAGGCCTCGGGGGGGCAGGTGAAAAACTGTTTTTT
TRBJ1-1	TRBD1	TRBV27	.	CASSSRTGDTEAFF	TGTGCCAGCAGTTCCAGGACAGGGGACACTGAAGCTTTCTTT
TRBJ2-7	TRBD1	TRBV14	.	CASSPGQTAYEQYF	TGTGCCAGCAGCCCGGGACAGACAGCCTACGAGCAGTACTTC
TRBJ2-1	.	TRBV5-1	.	CASSFQGNEQFF	TGCGCCAGCAGCTTCCAGGGTAATGAGCAGTTCTTC
TRBJ2-1	.	TRBV7-2	once	CASSSGGGLNEQFF	TGTGCCAGCAGTTCGGGTGGGGGCCTCAATGAGCAGTTCTTC
TRBJ1-1	.	TRBV15	.	CATSRDNSGATEAFF	TGTGCCACCAGCAGAGATAATTCAGGCGCTACTGAAGCTTTCTTT
TRBJ1-4	TRBD1	TRBV5-6	few	CASSPYDRGREKLFF	TGTGCCAGCAGCCCATACGACAGGGGGCGGGAAAAACTGTTTTTT
TRBJ1-1	.	TRBV4-1	.	CASSQEGRNTEAFF	TGCGCCAGCAGCCAAGAGGGCAGGAACACTGAAGCTTTCTTT
TRBJ2-7	.	TRBV5-4	.	CASSLDGRGGEQYF	TGTGCCAGCAGCTTGGACGGGAGAGGAGGGGAGCAGTACTTC
TRBJ2-5	TRBD1	TRBV5-1	.	CASSLAGDRSLSETQYF	TGCGCCAGCAGCTTGGCGGGGGACAGGTCCCTGAGTGAGACCCAGTACTTC
TRBJ1-1	TRBD1	TRBV28	.	CASSLDRGAFF	TGTGCCAGCAGCCTGGACAGGGGGGCTTTCTTT
TRBJ2-3	.	TRBV5-6	.	CASSLGARTDTQYF	TGTGCCAGCAGCTTGGGCGCCCGCACAGATACGCAGTATTTT
TRBJ2-7	TRBD1	TRBV28	.	CASSPRTGRVYEQYF	TGTGCCAGCAGTCCCCGGACAGGGAGAGTCTACGAGCAGTACTTC
TRBJ2-2	TRBD2	TRBV7-9	.	CASSQRETGELFF	TGTGCCAGCAGCCAGCGGGAGACCGGGGAGCTGTTTTTT
TRBJ1-3	.	TRBV27	.	CASSPVSSGNTIYF	TGTGCCAGCAGTCCGGTTAGCTCTGGAAACACCATATATTTT
TRBJ1-5	TRBD1	TRBV30	.	CASRTGLQPQHF	TGTGCCTCCCGGACAGGACTTCAGCCCCAGCATTTT
TRBJ1-1	.	TRBV2	.	CASSEENNPNTEAFF	TGTGCCAGCAGTGAAGAGAACAATCCGAACACTGAAGCTTTCTTT
TRBJ2-7	.	TRBV6-7	once	CASSYSPGVTYEQYF	TGTGCCAGCAGTTACTCCCCGGGGGTAACCTACGAGCAGTACTTC
TRBJ2-7	TRBD2	TRBV29-1	.	CSVERAGEPYEQYF	TGCAGCGTTGAAAGGGCGGGAGAACCGTACGAGCAGTACTTC
TRBJ2-7	.	TRBV7-9	.	CASSQTHEITGSYEQYF	TGTGCCAGCAGCCAAACCCATGAAATCACGGGATCCTACGAGCAGTACTTC
TRBJ2-7	TRBD1	TRBV2	.	CASSGQGATYEQYF	TGTGCCAGCAGTGGCCAGGGGGCGACCTACGAGCAGTACTTC
TRBJ1-5	.	TRBV18	.	CASSPALPNGDQPQHF	TGTGCCAGCTCACCAGCGCTGCCTAACGGGGATCAGCCCCAGCATTTT
TRBJ2-7	TRBD1	TRBV7-9	few	CASSYFTGTGDEQYF	TGTGCCAGCAGCTATTTTACCGGGACAGGGGACGAGCAGTACTTC